The 25 T cell receptor beta chains listed next were all sequenced from one sample in a study of blood T cell repertoires in COVID-19. TCRdb keeps only in-frame clones here, not all; method: immunoSEQ multiplex PCR. The profile covers approximately 240,000 clones, with around four fifths appearing a single time and 5.1% taken by the ten largest. The sequenced material came from peripheral blood. These receptors were collected from a woman aged 55-70 years who had recovered from COVID-19.

V usage is TRBV19 and J usage is TRBJ2-5; 7 nucleotides match TRBD1. The germline V gene encodes CDR1 LNHDA and CDR2 SQIVND (reference sequence). CDR3 length: 15 amino acids. With V trimmed by 3 bases and J by 1 base, 5 bases remained unmatched. CDR3 coding DNA: TGTGCCAGTAGTATCCACCGGGACAGCCAAGAGACCCAGTACTTC. Protein sequence: CASSIHRDSQETQYF.

The genes are TRBV19 and TRBJ2-3; TRBD1 is a possible D gene (6 bases). Germline CDR1 is LNHDA and CDR2 is SQIVND (reference sequence). This CDR3 has 12 amino acids. V lost 6 bases, J lost 5 bases, and 9 bases lay in between. In DNA, the CDR3 is TGTGCCAGTAGGCCGGGACAAGATACGCAGTATTTT. It codes for CASRPGQDTQYF.

This rearrangement joins TRBV29-1 to TRBJ2-7, with TRBD2 identical over 11 bases. CDR1 and CDR2 (germline): SQVTM, ANQGSEA. This CDR3 comprises 14 residues. Trimming at V came to 1 base and at J to 5 bases, leaving 4 bases not matched to a gene. CDR3 DNA: TGCAGCGTTGAAGTAGCGGGGGGGCTGGACGAGCAGTACTTC. This gives the protein CSVEVAGGLDEQYF.

The rearrangement joins TRBV5-5 to TRBJ2-7; 9 nucleotides match TRBD2. The CDR3 length is 14 residues. Germline CDR1 SGHKS, CDR2 YYEKEE (reference sequence). Trimming cost V 1 base and J 4 bases; bases outside gene matches: 3. CDR3 residues: CASSLRAGGYEQYF. The CDR3 DNA sequence: TGTGCCAGCAGCTTGCGAGCGGGGGGATACGAGCAGTACTTC. The complete variable domain, with remaining parts taken from reference TRBV5-5 and TRBJ2-7, reads DAGVTQSPTHLIKTRGQQVTLRCSPISGHKSVSWYQQVLGQGPQFIFQYYEKEERGRGNFPDRFSARQFPNYSSELNVNALLLGDSALYLCASSLRAGGYEQYFGPGTRLTVT.

This clone was picked up one time. CDR3: CASSQVLAGGQEQYF. DNA of the CDR3: TGTGCCAGCAGCCAAGTATTAGCGGGGGGGCAGGAGCAGTACTTC. The gene calls are TRBV3-1 (or the pseudogene TRBV3-2) and TRBJ2-7; 11 bases align to TRBD2. There are 15 residues in the CDR3. V lost 1 base and J lost 7; bases outside the gene matches: 6. Germline values: CDR1 LGHDT, CDR2 YNNKEL (reference sequence).

V gene TRBV9 combines with J gene TRBJ2-7; D is ambiguous. This CDR3 has 13 amino acids. Germline CDR1 is SGDLS and CDR2 is YYNGEE. V lost 0 bases and J lost 2, with 6 bases in between. The CDR3 protein is CASSVGLTYEQYF. The CDR3 region has the DNA TGTGCCAGCAGCGTAGGGCTGACCTACGAGCAGTACTTC.

The chain has TRBV6-4 and TRBJ1-5; maybe TRBD1 (5 bases). Trimming removed 5 bases at V and 6 bases at J, with 11 bases between. Germline CDR1 and CDR2: MRHNA and SNTAGT. There are 13 residues in the CDR3. CDR3 protein: CASSPDRSQPQHF. For the CDR3, the DNA is TGTGCCAGCAGTCCCGACAGATCTCAGCCCCAGCATTTT.

The rearrangement joins TRBV14 to TRBJ1-5, with TRBD1 matching 7 bases. J was trimmed by 4 bases and V by 1 base; bases with no gene match: 1. The CDR3 runs to 14 residues. Germline V CDR1 and CDR2: SGHDN, FVKESK. Written as DNA, the CDR3 is TGTGCCAGCAGCCAAGTGACAGGGAATCAGCCCCAGCATTTT. This gives the protein CASSQVTGNQPQHF. Full variable domain (rest looked up from reference TRBV14 and TRBJ1-5): EAGVTQFPSHSVIEKGQTVTLRCDPISGHDNLYWYRRVMGKEIKFLLHFVKESKQDESGMPNNRFLAERTGGTYSTLKVQPAELEDSGVYFCASSQVTGNQPQHFGDGTRLSIL.

J is TRBJ1-2 and V is TRBV24-1; 9 bases are a match to TRBD1. CDR3 length: 13 amino acids. The germline V gene has CDR1 KGHDR and CDR2 SFDVKD. The trim removed 4 bases at V and 8 bases at J, leaving 4 bases unmatched. DNA for the CDR3: TGTGCCACCAGTGACCCCGGGACAGGGGGCTACACCTTC. It codes for CATSDPGTGGYTF.

The chain links TRBV6-4 to TRBJ2-1, with D possibly TRBD1 on 6 matching bases. Trimming removed 6 bases from V and 7 bases from J, with 16 bases in between. The CDR3 consists of 14 residues. Germline V lookup: CDR1 MRHNA, CDR2 SNTAGT. This chain's CDR3 is CASRKTGFWNEQFF. DNA of the CDR3: TGTGCCAGCAGAAAGACAGGTTTCTGGAATGAGCAGTTCTTC.

The gene calls are TRBV4-1 and TRBJ2-7; 11 bases line up with TRBD1. This CDR3 has 15 amino acids. J gave up 5 bases and V 2 bases, and 5 bases lay outside the gene matches. Germline V gene sequence: CDR1 MGHRA, CDR2 YSYEKL. The DNA of the CDR3 is TGCGCCAGCAGCCAATGGTTGGACAGGGGGCACGAGCAGTACTTC. Translated, it gives CASSQWLDRGHEQYF.

This clone was picked up many times. The genes are TRBV4-3 and TRBJ2-1; tentative D call: TRBD2 (6 bases). This CDR3 contains 13 residues. In germline, CDR1 is LGHNA, CDR2 YSLEER. V lost 0 bases, J lost 7 bases, and 7 bases lay in between. The CDR3 is CASSQDRENEQFF. CDR3 sequence (DNA): TGCGCCAGCAGCCAAGATCGGGAGAATGAGCAGTTCTTC.

V is TRBV30 and J is TRBJ2-7, with TRBD1 matching 8 bases. From germline, CDR1 is GTSNPN and CDR2 SVGIG (reference sequence). J gave up 0 bases and V 2 bases, and 6 bases lay outside the gene matches. The CDR3 has 15 residues. DNA of the CDR3: TGTGCCTGGAGTCGGGACAGGTACAACTCCTACGAGCAGTACTTC. It translates to CAWSRDRYNSYEQYF.

The rearrangement links TRBV10-3 to TRBJ1-2; TRBD1 aligns across 8 bases. V gave up 0 bases and J gave up 6 bases; unmatched junction bases: 6. The germline gives CDR1 ENHRY, CDR2 SYGVKD. CDR3 length equals 15 residues. This chain's CDR3 is CAISESIGQGHGYTF. CDR3 sequence (DNA): TGTGCCATCAGTGAGTCGATAGGACAGGGTCATGGCTACACCTTC.

This clone appeared many times. The J gene is TRBJ1-3, the V gene TRBV14; 9 bases fit TRBD1. Germline trimming cut 4 bases from V and 3 bases from J; bases unmatched to any gene: 4. Germline-derived CDR1 and CDR2 are SGHDN and FVKESK. This CDR3 is built from 15 residues. The CDR3 sequence is CASSPGTGFGNTIYF. DNA for the CDR3: TGTGCCAGCAGCCCCGGGACAGGGTTTGGAAACACCATATATTTT.

The chain couples TRBV24-1 to TRBJ2-1; the D gene is possibly TRBD1 (6 bases). The CDR3 length is 15 residues. V lost 3 bases and J lost 4, with 12 bases in between. Germline values: CDR1 KGHDR, CDR2 SFDVKD. The CDR3 DNA reads TGTGCCACCAGTGATGCTGACAGGCTTTACAATGAGCAGTTCTTC. Encoded protein: CATSDADRLYNEQFF.

The J gene is TRBJ2-2, the V gene TRBV7-8, with D maybe TRBD2 (5 bases). The CDR3 has 15 amino acids. V was shortened by 6 bases and J by 4 bases, with 15 bases between the two germline ends. CDR1 SGHVS and CDR2 FQNEAQ come from the germline V gene. The CDR3: CASRPGNLGTGELFF. Here the CDR3 DNA reads TGTGCCAGCAGACCGGGGAATTTAGGCACCGGGGAGCTGTTTTTT. Together with reference TRBV7-8 and TRBJ2-2, the CDR3 gives the full variable domain: GAGVSQSPRYKVAKRGQDVALRCDPISGHVSLFWYQQALGQGPEFLTYFQNEAQLDKSGLPSDRFFAERPEGSVSTLKIQRTQQEDSAVYLCASRPGNLGTGELFFGEGSRLTVL.

J is TRBJ1-2 and V is TRBV6-6; 9 bases agree with TRBD1. Germline V gene lookup returns CDR1 MNHNY and CDR2 SVGAGI (reference sequence). The CDR3 is 14 residues long. V shed 7 bases, J shed 7 bases, and the junction held 10 bases outside the gene matches. The CDR3 coding sequence is TGTGCCAGCAATCCAGACAGGGGGTCGGGTGGCTACACCTTC. It encodes CASNPDRGSGGYTF.

The table lists this clone with a count of one. The rearrangement links TRBV6-1 to TRBJ1-1, with TRBD1 identical over 7 bases. The CDR3 totals 15 residues. The V segment lost 3 bases and the J segment 6 bases; nucleotides outside the gene matches: 10. The germline CDR1 and CDR2 sequences are MNHNS and SASEGT. CDR3: CASSDPGSTGSEAFF. Here the CDR3 DNA reads TGTGCCAGCAGTGACCCCGGCTCGACAGGGTCTGAAGCTTTCTTT.

The chain combines TRBV5-6 with TRBJ2-3; D perhaps matches TRBD2 (6 bases). The CDR3 has 14 amino acids. Trimming removed 3 bases at V and 4 bases at J, with 12 bases between. Germline CDR1 and CDR2: SGHDT and YYEEEE. The CDR3 protein is CASSWDFRADTQYF. CDR3 DNA sequence: TGTGCCAGCAGCTGGGACTTTCGGGCAGATACGCAGTATTTT.

The rearrangement links TRBV10-3 to TRBJ2-1, with 9 bases that match TRBD2. The junction had 3 bases not matched to a gene; V was cut back by 4 bases and J by 8 bases. The germline V gene encodes CDR1 ENHRY and CDR2 SYGVKD. This CDR3 spans 13 amino acids. CDR3 DNA sequence: TGTGCCATCAGTGGGGGACTAGCCTATGAGCAGTTCTTC. Translation: CAISGGLAYEQFF.

The rearrangement uses TRBV7-2 and TRBJ2-5, with D tentatively TRBD2 (7 bases). The V gene's germline CDR1 is SGHTA and CDR2 FQGNSA. V lost 7 bases to trimming and J lost 5 bases, with 20 bases between them. This CDR3 contains 15 residues. This CDR3 is CASTPVRGAMETQYF. The CDR3 DNA sequence: TGTGCCAGCACCCCCGTCCGGGGGGCGATGGAGACCCAGTACTTC.

This clone was observed a single time. The gene calls are TRBV11-3 and TRBJ2-3, with 8 positions matching TRBD2. In germline, CDR1 is SGHNT, CDR2 YENEEA. This CDR3 comprises 17 residues. V was pared by 5 bases and J by 0 bases, with 10 bases of the junction left unmatched. In nucleotides, the CDR3 is TGTGCCAGCAGCGAATCCCCGGGGGGGTTCAGCACAGATACGCAGTATTTT. It codes for CASSESPGGFSTDTQYF.

This chain links TRBV7-2 with TRBJ1-4; D possibly corresponds to TRBD1 (5 bases). The CDR3 has 17 amino acids. CDR1 and CDR2 (germline): SGHTA, FQGNSA. The ends were cut back, 1 base at V and 2 bases at J, with 14 bases in the middle. CDR3 residues: CASSLVRGEGTNEKLFF. The CDR3 nucleotides read TGTGCCAGCAGCTTAGTAAGAGGGGAGGGGACTAATGAAAAACTGTTTTTT.

CDR3 amino acids: CASRQDSSYNSPLHF. The CDR3, as DNA: TGCGCCAGTAGACAGGACAGCTCCTATAATTCACCCCTCCACTTT. The rearrangement joins TRBV4-1 to TRBJ1-6, with D possibly matching TRBD1 (6 bases). CDR1 and CDR2 from the germline V gene are MGHRA and YSYEKL. CDR3 length equals 15 residues. V gave up 9 bases and J gave up 0 bases, with 12 bases separating them.